This T cell receptor beta chain was obtained from a study of T cell responses to AZD1222 COVID-19 vaccine. The study's findings and limits: Spike-specific TCR depth and breadth grew after two AZD1222 doses. A reported finding is that nearly half of spike-specific TCRs target unmutated variant regions. The peak T cell response came first, and repertoires were sampled only after it. Spike-wide vaccine-associated CD4 TCRs dominated at 160-218 and 743-854.

The germline V and J ends were trimmed by 1 base and 8 bases, with 8 bases remaining between them. CDR3 length equals 12 residues. The germline gives CDR1 SGHVS, CDR2 FQNEAQ. Clones were sequenced by immunoSEQ multiplex PCR, and TCRdb holds only the in-frame ones, with some missing. Of over 35,000 clones listed, about four fifths are singletons. Concerning this clone itself: The antigen remains unidentified.

The chain employs TRBV7-8 and TRBJ1-1, with D hard to call. The receptor comes from an adult who received the MenACWY meningococcal vaccine as a control. Material: peripheral blood, obtained 28 days after the second dose of the MenACWY control vaccine. This chain's CDR3 is CASSLEVGEAFF. Here the CDR3 DNA reads TGTGCCAGCAGCTTAGAGGTCGGCGAAGCTTTCTTT.